This T cell receptor beta chain was sequenced for a study of blood T cell repertoires in COVID-19 (dated by TCRdb to 2020 to 2022). Regarding the complete study: The collaborator samples originated in the United States, Italy and Spain and spanned the acute and convalescent phases of COVID-19. The repertoires were made available in a free public database intended to serve as a resource for research on the immune response to SARS-CoV-2. The sample metadata nearly always contained a de-identified subject ID, COVID-19 status, age in years and sex. The material from the prospective study consisted of cDNA or gDNA derived from T cells, B-cell-depleted T cells, or PBMCs. Deeply sampled blood TCRbeta repertoires from subjects exposed to, actively infected with, or recovered from COVID-19 were included in the dataset. Where HLA class I and class II types were available, the types were taken from metadata supplied by the sample provider, not from assay-based typing. Samples came from the ongoing ImmuneRACE study (first 160 participants) plus 1,254 subjects from 6 global collaborators. Results the study describes overall, beyond this receptor: Clinical and demographic metadata were provided uncurated, with the amount varying by source and participant.

TCRbeta CDR3 regions were amplified from genomic DNA using the immunoSEQ Assay, a bias-controlled multiplex PCR. The paper's processing steps were these. Nucleated cell counts per sample were estimated from amplification of reference gene primers within the assay. To quantify the absolute abundance of each unique TCRbeta CDR3 rearrangement, sequence reads were collapsed and filtered. Productive Simpson clonality was computed per sample as the square root of Simpson's diversity index over productive rearrangements. The clones in this table, taken by TCRdb from immuneACCESS, are in-frame only. Not every clone is retained; where verified, under half of the shortfall comes from an unresolved V gene, and the cause of the rest is unknown. V and J calls plus clone size are reproduced from that table; the DNA served to infer D and trimming. For this sample the table gives about 75,000 clones, of which less than 90% were detected only once. The ten most abundant clones make up 5.5% to 7.5% of the sample.

One collaborating source in Seattle enrolled patients during active infection and followed them longitudinally through the course of disease. Each collaborating institution followed its own protocols to collect whole blood in K2EDTA tubes. For TCRbeta analysis, collaborators shipped samples as frozen whole blood, isolated PBMCs, or DNA extracted from either of those sample types. Comments on this clone: Its antigen specificity is not known. Base quality data are lacking; no much larger clone is found one base away.

The CDR3 contains 15 residues, cysteine and phenylalanine counted. Left in the record is the CDR3 DNA by itself, 45 bases read in frame from the first base. CDR1 and CDR2 (DFQATT, SNEGSKA) derive from the germline V gene (reference sequence). At the junction V is shortened by 3 bases and J by 1 base; bases outside the gene matches: 5. Sequencing input: peripheral blood. This TCR was recovered from a man older than 75 with COVID-19, enrolled during active disease. This chain is built from TRBV20-1 and TRBJ2-3; the junction holds 9 bases that match TRBD2. The DNA sequence is TGCAGTGCTAGTGGTAGCGGGGGAGGCACAGATACGCAGTATTTT. It translates to CSASGSGGGTDTQYF.